Given below is one T cell receptor (beta chain) in context. Its antigen is as yet unknown. These data originate in a study of T cell responses to AZD1222 COVID-19 vaccine. Regarding the study as a whole: Following two doses of AZD1222, Spike-specific TCR breadth and depth rose.

The protocol was immunoSEQ multiplex PCR, while the TCRdb copy is restricted to in-frame clones and leaves out a portion. The table has about 140,000 clones, around 93% seen once; the top ten hold approximately 3.8%. This clonotype was sampled from an adult who received the AZD1222 COVID-19 vaccine. The sample consisted of peripheral blood, taken 28 days after the second AZD1222 dose.

The CDR3 loop is CASSKGQSRGNSPLHF. As DNA, the CDR3 is TGTGCCAGTAGTAAAGGACAGTCCCGCGGAAATTCACCCCTCCACTTT. The J gene is TRBJ1-6, the V gene TRBV19; weak D call: TRBD1 (6 bases). The CDR3 spans 16 residues. V lost 4 bases, J lost 7 bases, and 17 bases lay in between. Germline CDR1 LNHDA, CDR2 SQIVND (reference sequence).